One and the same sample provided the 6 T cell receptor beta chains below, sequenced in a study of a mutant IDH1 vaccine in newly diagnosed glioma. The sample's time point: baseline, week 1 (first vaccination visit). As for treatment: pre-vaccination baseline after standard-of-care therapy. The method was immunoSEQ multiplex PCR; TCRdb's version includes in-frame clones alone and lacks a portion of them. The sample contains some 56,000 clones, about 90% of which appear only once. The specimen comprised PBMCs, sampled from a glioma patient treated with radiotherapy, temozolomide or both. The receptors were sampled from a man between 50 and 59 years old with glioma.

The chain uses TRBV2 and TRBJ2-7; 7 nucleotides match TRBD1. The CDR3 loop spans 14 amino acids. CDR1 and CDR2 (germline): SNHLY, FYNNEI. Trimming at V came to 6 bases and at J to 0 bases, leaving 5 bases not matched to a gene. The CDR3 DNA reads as TGTGCCAGCAGAGGGGGCTTGAGCTCCTACGAGCAGTACTTC. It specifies CASRGGLSSYEQYF.

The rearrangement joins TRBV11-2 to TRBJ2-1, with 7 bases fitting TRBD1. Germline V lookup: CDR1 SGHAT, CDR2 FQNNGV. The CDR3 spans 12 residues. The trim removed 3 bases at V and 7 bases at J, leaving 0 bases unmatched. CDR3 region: CASSFRGNEQFF. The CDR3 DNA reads TGTGCCAGCAGCTTCAGGGGGAATGAGCAGTTCTTC.

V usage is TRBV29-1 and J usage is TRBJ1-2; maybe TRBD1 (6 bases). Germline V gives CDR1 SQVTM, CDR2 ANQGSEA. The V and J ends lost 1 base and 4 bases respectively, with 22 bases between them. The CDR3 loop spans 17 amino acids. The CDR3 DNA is TGCAGCGTTGAAGCCCTAGGAGAGGGGGTTTTCGTCTATGGCTACACCTTC. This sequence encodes CSVEALGEGVFVYGYTF.

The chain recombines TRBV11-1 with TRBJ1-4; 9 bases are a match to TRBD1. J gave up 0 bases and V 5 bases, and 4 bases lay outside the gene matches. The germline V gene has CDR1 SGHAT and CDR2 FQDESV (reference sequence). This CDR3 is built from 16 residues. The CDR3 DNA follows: TGTGCCAGCAGCGTCGGACAGGGGACAACTAATGAAAAACTGTTTTTT. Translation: CASSVGQGTTNEKLFF.

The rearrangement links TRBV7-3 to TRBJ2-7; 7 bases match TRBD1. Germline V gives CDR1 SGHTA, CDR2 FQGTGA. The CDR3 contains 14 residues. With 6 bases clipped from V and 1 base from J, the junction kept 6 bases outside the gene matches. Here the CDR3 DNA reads TGTGCCAGCAGATCCGGGACAGATTCCTACGAGCAGTACTTC. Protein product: CASRSGTDSYEQYF. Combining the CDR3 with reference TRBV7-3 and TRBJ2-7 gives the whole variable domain GAGVSQTPSNKVTEKGKYVELRCDPISGHTALYWYRQSLGQGPEFLIYFQGTGAADDSGLPNDRFFAVRPEGSVSTLKIQRTERGDSAVYLCASRSGTDSYEQYFGPGTRLTVT.

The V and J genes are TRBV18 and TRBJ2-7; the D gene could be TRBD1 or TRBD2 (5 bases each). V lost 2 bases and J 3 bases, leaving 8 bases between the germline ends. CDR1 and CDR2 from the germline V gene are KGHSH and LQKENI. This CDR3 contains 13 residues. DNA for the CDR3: TGTGCCAGCTCACCAGGGACGGACTACGAGCAGTACTTC. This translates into CASSPGTDYEQYF.